This passage covers 28 T cell receptor beta chains from one sample sequenced in a study of blood T cell repertoires in COVID-19. This table comes from immunoSEQ multiplex PCR, and its TCRdb copy is limited to in-frame clones, with some not included. The data contain roughly 230,000 clones, 92% of them seen just once; the ten biggest clones take up approximately 0.8%. Sequencing was done on a sample of peripheral blood. All receptors come from a man aged 25 to 40 with COVID-19, enrolled during active disease.

The genes are TRBV10-1 and TRBJ2-7, with 10 bases aligning to TRBD2. The junction had 4 bases not matched to a gene; V was cut back by 5 bases and J by 3 bases. The CDR3 is made up of 14 amino acids. Per germline, CDR1 WNHNN and CDR2 SYGVQD (reference sequence). In nucleotides, the CDR3 is TGCGCCAGCAGTCCGAGCGGGGGGGTCTACGAGCAGTACTTC. This sequence encodes CASSPSGGVYEQYF.

The genes are TRBV5-1 and TRBJ1-4, with 7 bases that match TRBD1. In germline, CDR1 is SGHRS, CDR2 YFSETQ. The CDR3 extends over 15 amino acids. The V gene end was trimmed by 0 bases and the J gene end by 6 bases; junction bases not matched to a gene: 5. The CDR3 DNA follows: TGCGCCAGCAGCTTGGGGGACAGAGAGCATGAAAAACTGTTTTTT. This sequence encodes CASSLGDREHEKLFF.

CDR3 protein: CSAKRQRGYTF. The CDR3 DNA is TGCAGTGCTAAAAGACAGAGAGGCTACACCTTC. The V call is TRBV20-1, the J call TRBJ1-2; D is possibly TRBD1 (5 bases). Per germline, CDR1 DFQATT and CDR2 SNEGSKA (reference sequence). CDR3 length: 11 amino acids. V was shortened by 4 bases and J by 8 bases, with 11 bases between the two germline ends.

The chain recombines TRBV6-5 with TRBJ1-6, with D uncertain. Germline V gene lookup returns CDR1 MNHEY and CDR2 SVGAGI. The germline V and J ends were trimmed by 0 bases and 4 bases, with 7 bases remaining between them. This CDR3 contains 15 residues. The CDR3 nucleotides read TGTGCCAGCAGTTACTCCGGCGGGTATAATTCACCCCTCCACTTT. Encoded protein: CASSYSGGYNSPLHF.

The V call is TRBV9, the J call TRBJ2-3; D is possibly TRBD2 (6 bases). There are 17 residues in the CDR3. With 2 bases removed from V and 1 base from J, the gap between germline ends came to 17 bases. Germline V lookup: CDR1 SGDLS, CDR2 YYNGEE. The CDR3 nucleotides read TGTGCCAGCAGCGTTTCCGGGGGAGTACACGGCACAGATACGCAGTATTTT. Encoded protein: CASSVSGGVHGTDTQYF.

V and J are TRBV19 and TRBJ2-5; D is perhaps TRBD2 (5 bases). Germline loops: CDR1 LNHDA, CDR2 SQIVND (reference sequence). CDR3 length: 15 amino acids. With 1 base removed from V and 3 bases from J, the gap between germline ends came to 12 bases. CDR3 residues: CASSIGGLGKETQYF. DNA of the CDR3: TGTGCCAGTAGTATAGGAGGACTGGGCAAAGAGACCCAGTACTTC.

This chain connects TRBV29-1 to TRBJ2-7, with D perhaps matching TRBD1 (5 bases). Germline lookup yields CDR1 SQVTM and CDR2 ANQGSEA. The V end lost 4 bases, the J end lost 5 bases, and 9 bases lay between the germline ends. This CDR3 region has 11 residues. DNA of the CDR3: TGCAGCGTTGTTCAGGGCGACGAGCAGTACTTC. Its translation is CSVVQGDEQYF.

This clone was recorded only once. The gene calls are TRBV29-1 and TRBJ1-2; TRBD1 matches 7 bases. V trimming: 4 bases; J trimming: 0 bases; junction bases outside the gene matches: 2. The CDR3 has 13 amino acids. Looked up from germline, CDR1 is SQVTM and CDR2 is ANQGSEA. The CDR3 region is CSVADRANYGYTF. CDR3 nucleotide sequence: TGCAGCGTTGCTGACAGGGCTAACTATGGCTACACCTTC.

This rearrangement joins TRBV27 to TRBJ1-2; D is possibly TRBD1 (5 bases). V gave up 5 bases and J gave up 4 bases, with 14 bases separating them. This CDR3 contains 14 residues. The germline CDR1 and CDR2 sequences are MNHEY and SMNVEV (reference sequence). The CDR3 bases are TGTGCCAGCAGTCCCTGGCCAGGGCCCTATGGCTACACCTTC. Protein: CASSPWPGPYGYTF.

The chain has TRBV24-1 and TRBJ2-2, with 7 bases aligning to TRBD1. CDR1 is KGHDR and CDR2 is SFDVKD in the germline V gene. The CDR3 extends over 13 amino acids. With V trimmed by 3 bases and J by 8 bases, 2 bases remained unmatched. CDR3: CATSDPDRGELFF. CDR3 in DNA: TGTGCCACCAGTGATCCGGACAGGGGGGAGCTGTTTTTT.

The V and J genes are TRBV18 and TRBJ2-2, with D perhaps TRBD1 (6 bases). Germline CDR1 and CDR2: KGHSH and LQKENI. There are 13 residues in the CDR3. Deletions cut 3 bases from V and 7 bases from J, with 9 bases between. CDR3 in DNA: TGTGCCAGCTCACCGGGGGCGAACGGGGAGCTGTTTTTT. This gives the protein CASSPGANGELFF.

The gene calls are TRBV18 and TRBJ1-2; D is undetermined. V was pared by 3 bases and J by 2 bases, with 7 bases between. The CDR3 extends over 13 amino acids. In germline, CDR1 is KGHSH, CDR2 LQKENI. CDR3 coding DNA: TGTGCCAGCTCACCTAGCCAAAACTATGGCTACACCTTC. Amino acid sequence: CASSPSQNYGYTF.

V gene TRBV7-9 combines with J gene TRBJ1-5; 7 nucleotides match TRBD1. The ends lost 0 bases at V and 6 bases at J; junction bases unmatched: 8. The V gene's germline CDR1 is SEHNR and CDR2 FQNEAQ (reference sequence). This CDR3 is built from 16 residues. CDR3 region: CASSLAGGRGGQPQHF. DNA for the CDR3: TGTGCCAGCAGCTTAGCAGGGGGCAGGGGCGGTCAGCCCCAGCATTTT. The whole variable domain, remainder taken from reference TRBV7-9 and TRBJ1-5, is DTGVSQNPRHKITKRGQNVTFRCDPISEHNRLYWYRQTLGQGPEFLTYFQNEAQLEKSRLLSDRFSAERPKGSFSTLEIQRTEQGDSAMYLCASSLAGGRGGQPQHFGDGTRLSIL.

This clone appeared a few times. The chain is built from TRBV2 and TRBJ2-2; D might be TRBD2 (5 bases). Germline assignment: CDR1 SNHLY and CDR2 FYNNEI. The CDR3 sequence is 15 residues long. The V and J ends lost 5 bases and 6 bases respectively, with 16 bases between them. Here the CDR3 DNA reads TGTGCCAGCAGTCCCCAGGAGGTGATGCCCGGGGAGCTGTTTTTT. It yields the protein CASSPQEVMPGELFF.

The chain joins TRBV7-7 to TRBJ1-3; D is perhaps TRBD1 (5 bases). CDR1 and CDR2 (germline): SSHAT, FNYEAQ (reference sequence). The V end was cut by 5 bases, the J end by 0 bases, with 11 bases between. The CDR3 length is 15 residues. This CDR3 is CASSQQADSGNTIYF. CDR3 nucleotide sequence: TGTGCCAGCAGCCAACAGGCTGACTCTGGAAACACCATATATTTT. Variable domain in full (rest from reference TRBV7-7 and TRBJ1-3): GAGVSQSPRYKVTKRGQDVTLRCDPISSHATLYWYQQALGQGPEFLTYFNYEAQPDKSGLPSDRFSAERPEGSISTLTIQRTEQRDSAMYRCASSQQADSGNTIYFGEGSWLTVV.

J is TRBJ1-5 and V is TRBV6-2 or TRBV6-3; TRBD1 matches at 9 bases. Trimming removed 6 bases from V and 6 bases from J; junction bases left unmatched: 9. The germline CDR1 and CDR2 sequences are MNHEY and SVGEGT. The CDR3 is 15 amino acids. CDR3: CASSATGGWGQPQHF. The CDR3, as DNA: TGTGCCAGCAGCGCAACAGGGGGCTGGGGTCAGCCCCAGCATTTT.

The rearrangement links TRBV18 to TRBJ2-7; D gene ambiguous. V was pared by 3 bases and J by 3 bases, with 6 bases between. The CDR3 spans 12 residues. Germline V CDR1 and CDR2: KGHSH, LQKENI. The CDR3: CASSPQIYEQYF. CDR3 DNA sequence: TGTGCCAGCTCACCTCAGATCTACGAGCAGTACTTC.

The rearrangement uses TRBV7-9 and TRBJ2-7; 10 positions agree with TRBD2. Germline-derived CDR1 and CDR2 are SEHNR and FQNEAQ (reference sequence). V dropped 1 base and J dropped 3; count of bases not matched to a gene: 9. CDR3 length equals 17 residues. CDR3: CASSLVSGGSHRYEQYF. CDR3 sequence (DNA): TGTGCCAGCAGCTTAGTTAGCGGGGGGTCGCACCGCTACGAGCAGTACTTC.

The V call is TRBV30, the J call TRBJ2-1, with TRBD2 matching over 8 bases. This CDR3 is built from 15 residues. The germline V gene encodes CDR1 GTSNPN and CDR2 SVGIG (reference sequence). Trimming took 2 bases from V and 2 from J; bases not matched to a gene: 5. Written as DNA, the CDR3 is TGTGCCTGGAGTCGGGGGGGCCGAGCCTACAATGAGCAGTTCTTC. This translates into CAWSRGGRAYNEQFF.

The CDR3: CASSRHRDSGEKLFF. Written as DNA, the CDR3 is TGCGCCAGCAGCCGGCACAGGGATTCTGGCGAAAAACTGTTTTTT. The chain couples TRBV5-1 to TRBJ1-4; possibly TRBD1 for D (6 bases). The CDR3 extends over 15 amino acids. Per germline, CDR1 SGHRS and CDR2 YFSETQ. V gave up 4 bases and J gave up 8 bases, with 18 bases separating them. The whole variable domain, filled in from reference TRBV5-1 and TRBJ1-4, reads KAGVTQTPRYLIKTRGQQVTLSCSPISGHRSVSWYQQTPGQGLQFLFEYFSETQRNKGNFPGRFSGRQFSNSRSEMNVSTLELGDSALYLCASSRHRDSGEKLFFGSGTQLSVL.

The chain employs TRBV10-3 and TRBJ2-7; D might be TRBD2 (7 bases). V was shortened by 7 bases and J by 5 bases, with 18 bases between the two germline ends. CDR1 ENHRY and CDR2 SYGVKD come from the germline V gene. The CDR3 length is 14 residues. The CDR3 spells CAIMEGGGGHEQYF. CDR3 in DNA: TGTGCCATCATGGAAGGCGGGGGCGGCCACGAGCAGTACTTC.

The chain is built from TRBV18 and TRBJ2-7; 8 nucleotides agree with TRBD1. V lost 6 bases to trimming and J lost 4 bases; unmatched junction nucleotides: 11. Looked up from germline, CDR1 is KGHSH and CDR2 is LQKENI. The CDR3 is 15 amino acids. CDR3 DNA sequence: TGTGCCAGCTCTACAGGGGGGACAGGAGGGTACGAGCAGTACTTC. Translation: CASSTGGTGGYEQYF. The variable domain in full, with the rest retrieved from reference TRBV18 and TRBJ2-7, is NAGVMQNPRHLVRRRGQEARLRCSPMKGHSHVYWYRQLPEEGLKFMVYLQKENIIDESGMPKERFSAEFPKEGPSILRIQQVVRGDSAAYFCASSTGGTGGYEQYFGPGTRLTVT.

This rearrangement joins TRBV6-5 to TRBJ2-2; TRBD1 might be the D (6 bases). Germline CDR1 reads MNHEY; CDR2 reads SVGAGI. The germline V and J ends were trimmed by 0 bases and 7 bases, with 15 bases remaining between them. There are 16 residues in the CDR3. The CDR3 spells CASSYSNRELSGELFF. The CDR3 DNA sequence: TGTGCCAGCAGTTACTCGAACAGGGAGTTAAGCGGGGAGCTGTTTTTT.

The V gene is TRBV6-4, the J gene TRBJ1-2, with 10 bases aligning to TRBD1. Per germline, CDR1 MRHNA and CDR2 SNTAGT. CDR3 size: 14 residues. V dropped 6 bases and J dropped 3; count of bases not matched to a gene: 4. Written as DNA, the CDR3 is TGTGCCAGCAGCCCGGGACAGGGGTACTATGGCTACACCTTC. Translation: CASSPGQGYYGYTF.

This chain uses TRBV6-5 with TRBJ1-6; TRBD1 is a possible D gene (6 bases). The CDR3 has 13 amino acids. Germline assignment: CDR1 MNHEY and CDR2 SVGAGI. V shed 6 bases and J shed 7 bases, with 10 bases lying between them. CDR3 coding DNA: TGTGCCAGCAGACCACAGGGAAATTCACCCCTCCACTTT. This sequence encodes CASRPQGNSPLHF.

The V and J genes are TRBV6-6 and TRBJ2-4, with 11 bases fitting TRBD2. Looked up from germline, CDR1 is MNHNY and CDR2 is SVGAGI (reference sequence). The length of the CDR3 is 16 residues. V dropped 5 bases and J dropped 1; count of bases not matched to a gene: 4. The CDR3 DNA reads as TGTGCCAGCAGTACTAGCGGGGGTCAGGCCAAAAACATTCAGTACTTC. Its translation is CASSTSGGQAKNIQYF.

The V gene is TRBV18, the J gene TRBJ1-1; TRBD1 aligns across 9 bases. V trimming: 5 bases; J trimming: 6 bases; junction bases outside the gene matches: 7. Germline V gene data show CDR1 as KGHSH and CDR2 as LQKENI. The length of the CDR3 is 14 residues. DNA of the CDR3: TGTGCCAGCTCAGCCCGGGACAGGGTCGCTGAAGCTTTCTTT. It encodes CASSARDRVAEAFF.

V usage is TRBV28 and J usage is TRBJ1-5; D ambiguous. Germline lookup yields CDR1 MDHEN and CDR2 SYDVKM. The CDR3 length is 14 residues. V lost 6 bases and J 0 bases, leaving 9 bases between the germline ends. As DNA, the CDR3 is TGTGCCAGCAGACCCCTATATAGCAATCAGCCCCAGCATTTT. The encoded protein is CASRPLYSNQPQHF.